This TCR beta chain was sequenced during a study of control samples from healthy donors and cancer patients (TCRdb year 2020). Library prep was done by the immunoSEQ multiplex PCR assay. Entries here come from immuneACCESS through TCRdb and include only in-frame sequences with V and J called. Some clones fail to appear in such tables; in the studies checked, an unresolved V gene covers under half of the shortfall, and the cause of the remainder is unknown. For this sample there are some 140,000 clones; 92% appear just once. The ten most abundant clones make up around 11% of the sample. Regarding this clone: No cognate antigen has been identified for it. Per-base quality was not reported, and no clone a single base away is much larger than it.

The TCR sequence derives from a man aged 25-40 years in good health. Sample: blood.

Here is the DNA: TGTGCCAGCAGTCATAACACCGGGGAGCTGTTTTTT. The encoded protein is CASSHNTGELFF. The chain couples TRBV7-3 to TRBJ2-2, with no confident D gene call. Inclusive of the bounding cysteine and phenylalanine, the CDR3 is 12 residues long. The CDR3 DNA has 36 bases and is translated from base 1. The germline V gene supplies CDR1 SGHTA and CDR2 FQGTGA. Deletion took 6 bases off V and 2 bases off J, with a span of 4 bases between the germline ends.